The 30 T cell receptor beta chains presented below share a single source sample, sequenced in a study of blood T cell repertoires in COVID-19. Some clones are missing from TCRdb's copy, which holds only in-frame ones; the method was immunoSEQ multiplex PCR. The table has more than 15,000 clones, 91% seen once. Sequenced material: peripheral blood. These receptor sequences come from a human donor in a cohort sampled during active COVID-19.

DNA of the CDR3: TGTGCCATCAATGACAGGGAAAATCAGCCCCAGCATTTT. Its translation: CAINDRENQPQHF. This sequence joins TRBV10-3 and TRBJ1-5, with TRBD1 matching over 7 bases. Germline V CDR1 and CDR2: ENHRY, SYGVKD. The CDR3 is made up of 13 amino acids. With V trimmed by 7 bases and J by 4 bases, 4 bases remained unmatched.

The V call is TRBV9, the J call TRBJ2-7; possibly TRBD1 for D (6 bases). CDR1 is SGDLS, CDR2 YYNGEE, per germline. The CDR3 spans 14 residues. Deletions cut 4 bases from V and 3 bases from J, with 14 bases between. The CDR3 sequence is CASSPRGRSYEQYF. Here the CDR3 DNA reads TGTGCCAGCAGCCCCAGGGGTCGCAGCTACGAGCAGTACTTC.

The chain carries TRBV24-1 and TRBJ2-7; 8 bases align to TRBD1. This CDR3 has 17 residues. Trimming cost V 4 bases and J 0 bases; bases outside gene matches: 10. Germline assignment: CDR1 KGHDR and CDR2 SFDVKD. DNA of the CDR3: TGTGCCACCAGTGACTCTCGACAGGGGAAGAGCTCCTACGAGCAGTACTTC. It encodes CATSDSRQGKSSYEQYF.

This chain uses TRBV23-1 with TRBJ1-2, with D unclear. TRBV23-1 is an ORF, with its function uncertain. The CDR3 covers 15 residues. Trimming removed 0 bases at V and 3 bases at J, with 11 bases between. CDR3: CASSQSEVSDYGYTF. CDR3 nucleotide sequence: TGCGCCAGCAGTCAATCCGAGGTGTCAGACTATGGCTACACCTTC.

Only one count was recorded for this clone. The V gene is TRBV28, the J gene TRBJ2-5, with 10 bases fitting TRBD2. The CDR3 runs to 15 residues. Germline CDR1 and CDR2: MDHEN and SYDVKM. V gave up 2 bases and J gave up 9 bases; unmatched junction bases: 9. CDR3 sequence reads: CASSLITSGEMAQYF. As DNA, the CDR3 is TGTGCCAGCAGTTTAATCACTAGCGGGGAAATGGCCCAGTACTTC.

The V gene is TRBV7-2, the J gene TRBJ1-1, with 7 bases identical to TRBD1. J was trimmed by 1 base and V by 5 bases; bases with no gene match: 4. This CDR3 contains 14 residues. Germline values: CDR1 SGHTA, CDR2 FQGNSA. This CDR3 is CASSLGQRNTEAFF. The CDR3 DNA is TGTGCCAGCAGCCTGGGACAGAGGAACACTGAAGCTTTCTTT.

This clone came up once. The gene calls are TRBV15 and TRBJ1-4, with a possible D match to TRBD1 (6 bases). Germline CDR1 and CDR2: LNHNV and YYDKDF (reference sequence). With 1 base removed from V and 3 bases from J, the gap between germline ends came to 21 bases. The CDR3 has 19 residues. Here the CDR3 DNA reads TGTGCCACCAGCAGAGCGGGGGGCGGTGGTAGACGGGCTAATGAAAAACTGTTTTTT. Translation: CATSRAGGGGRRANEKLFF.

This clone was observed a few times. CDR3 coding DNA: TGCGCCAGCAGCCAAAGCCTCCCAACAGGGTTGGCTGAAAAACTGTTTTTT. As protein: CASSQSLPTGLAEKLFF. This chain connects TRBV4-3 to TRBJ1-4; TRBD1 might be the D (6 bases). Germline values: CDR1 LGHNA, CDR2 YSLEER. The CDR3 has 17 amino acids. The V end was cut by 2 bases, the J end by 7 bases, with 20 bases between.

The DNA of the CDR3 is TGTGCCAGCAGCTTAATGGGCCAGGGCAATGAGCAGTTCTTC. Its protein is CASSLMGQGNEQFF. This sequence joins TRBV7-3 and TRBJ2-1, with a weak D call TRBD1 (5 bases). Between the trimmed V and J ends, which lost 1 base and 6 bases, there was a span of 10 bases. Germline values: CDR1 SGHTA, CDR2 FQGTGA. The CDR3 has 14 amino acids. The full variable domain, its missing parts supplied by reference TRBV7-3 and TRBJ2-1, is GAGVSQTPSNKVTEKGKYVELRCDPISGHTALYWYRQSLGQGPEFLIYFQGTGAADDSGLPNDRFFAVRPEGSVSTLKIQRTERGDSAVYLCASSLMGQGNEQFFGPGTRLTVL.

The rearrangement uses TRBV19 and TRBJ1-1; D is ambiguous. V lost 3 bases to trimming and J lost 1 base, with 9 bases between them. CDR3 length: 14 amino acids. Germline loops: CDR1 LNHDA, CDR2 SQIVND (reference sequence). DNA for the CDR3: TGTGCCAGTAGTATTGCGATCCCGAACACTGAAGCTTTCTTT. It translates to CASSIAIPNTEAFF.

The chain has TRBV10-3 and TRBJ2-5; TRBD1 is a possible D gene (5 bases). CDR1 is ENHRY and CDR2 is SYGVKD in the germline V gene. Trimming cost V 0 bases and J 3 bases, with 8 bases left between them. The CDR3 totals 14 residues. This chain's CDR3 is CAISESGQKETQYF. DNA of the CDR3: TGTGCCATCAGTGAGTCGGGGCAAAAAGAGACCCAGTACTTC.

This clone has just one count. The chain combines TRBV19 with TRBJ1-5; 7 bases fit TRBD1. The J segment lost 4 bases and the V segment lost 5 bases, leaving 17 bases of the junction unmatched. Germline values: CDR1 LNHDA, CDR2 SQIVND (reference sequence). This CDR3 has 18 amino acids. This CDR3 reads CASSAGTARGSFNQPQHF. The CDR3 DNA sequence: TGTGCCAGTAGTGCGGGGACAGCTCGGGGAAGTTTTAATCAGCCCCAGCATTTT.

V and J are TRBV2 and TRBJ1-1; a weak D match, TRBD1 (5 bases). This CDR3 has 15 amino acids. Trimming removed 4 bases at V and 0 bases at J, with 12 bases between. From germline, CDR1 is SNHLY and CDR2 FYNNEI. The CDR3, as DNA: TGTGCCAGCAGTGGGTGGACAACTATGAACACTGAAGCTTTCTTT. Translated, it gives CASSGWTTMNTEAFF.

This chain links TRBV13 with TRBJ2-1, with 8 bases fitting TRBD2. From germline, CDR1 is PRHDT and CDR2 FYEKMQ (reference sequence). The J segment lost 2 bases and the V segment lost 6 bases, leaving 18 bases of the junction unmatched. The CDR3 extends over 19 amino acids. The CDR3 reads CASRPNLAGGYNTYNEQFF. The CDR3 coding sequence is TGTGCCAGCAGACCCAACTTGGCGGGGGGCTACAATACCTACAATGAGCAGTTCTTC.

V and J are TRBV14 and TRBJ1-1; unclear D gene. There are 15 residues in the CDR3. V was trimmed by 4 bases and J by 0 bases, leaving 12 bases between them. The germline CDR1 and CDR2 sequences are SGHDN and FVKESK. The CDR3: CASSLQHNMNTEAFF. CDR3 bases: TGTGCCAGCAGCCTACAACACAACATGAACACTGAAGCTTTCTTT.

In its sample, this clone was seen once. This sequence joins TRBV6-6 and TRBJ1-2, with 8 bases matching TRBD1. Losses at the gene ends were 5 bases for V and 4 bases for J; bases not matched to a gene: 9. Germline values: CDR1 MNHNY, CDR2 SVGAGI (reference sequence). The CDR3 totals 15 residues. The CDR3 DNA follows: TGTGCCAGCAGTAACCCGGGACAGGTGTCCTATGGCTACACCTTC. It yields the protein CASSNPGQVSYGYTF.

This sequence joins TRBV2 and TRBJ2-2; 9 bases align to TRBD2. Germline loops: CDR1 SNHLY, CDR2 FYNNEI. CDR3 length: 16 residues. The V segment lost 3 bases and the J segment 4 bases; nucleotides outside the gene matches: 6. The CDR3 region is CASSDRSGGLTGELFF. The CDR3 DNA is TGTGCCAGCAGTGATCGTAGCGGGGGACTCACCGGGGAGCTGTTTTTT. The full variable domain, with the rest looked up from reference TRBV2 and TRBJ2-2, is EPEVTQTPSHQVTQMGQEVILRCVPISNHLYFYWYRQILGQKVEFLVSFYNNEISEKSEIFDDQFSVERPDGSNFTLKIRSTKLEDSAMYFCASSDRSGGLTGELFFGEGSRLTVL.

The rearrangement joins TRBV4-2 to TRBJ1-5; D is uncertain. Trimming shortened V by 1 base and J by 4 bases, and 8 bases separated the two germline ends. Germline values: CDR1 LGHNA, CDR2 YNFKEQ. CDR3 length: 14 residues. Here the CDR3 reads CASSQVAGNQPQHF. The CDR3 bases are TGTGCCAGCAGCCAAGTCGCGGGTAATCAGCCCCAGCATTTT.

Here the CDR3 reads CASSLGGGPQHF. CDR3 coding DNA: TGTGCCAGCAGTTTAGGGGGGGGGCCCCAGCATTTT. This chain connects TRBV12-3 or TRBV12-4 to TRBJ1-5, with a tentative D call TRBD1 (5 bases). The CDR3 is 12 amino acids. The V end was cut by 1 base, the J end by 9 bases, with 7 bases between.

The gene calls are TRBV3-1 (or the pseudogene TRBV3-2) and TRBJ1-2; 8 bases map to TRBD1. Germline V lookup: CDR1 LGHDT, CDR2 YNNKEL (reference sequence). J gave up 4 bases and V 0 bases, and 4 bases lay outside the gene matches. This CDR3 is 15 amino acids long. The CDR3, as DNA: TGTGCCAGCAGCCAAGACGGGACAGGATTCTATGGCTACACCTTC. Translating gives CASSQDGTGFYGYTF.

This sequence joins TRBV2 and TRBJ1-2; D not certain. The germline CDR1 and CDR2 sequences are SNHLY and FYNNEI. Deletions cut 10 bases from V and 8 bases from J, with 14 bases between. The CDR3 loop spans 11 amino acids. CDR3 protein: CAKESREGYTF. The CDR3, as DNA: TGTGCCAAAGAATCCCGGGAAGGCTACACCTTC.

The chain couples TRBV5-1 to TRBJ2-5, with a possible D match to TRBD2 (5 bases). Germline CDR1 SGHRS, CDR2 YFSETQ. V dropped 0 bases and J dropped 6 bases, with 12 bases sitting between them. The CDR3 runs to 14 residues. The CDR3 loop reads CASSLAAGDKTQYF. CDR3 bases: TGCGCCAGCAGCTTGGCCGCGGGCGATAAGACCCAGTACTTC. Looking up the rest from reference TRBV5-1 and TRBJ2-5 gives the full variable domain: KAGVTQTPRYLIKTRGQQVTLSCSPISGHRSVSWYQQTPGQGLQFLFEYFSETQRNKGNFPGRFSGRQFSNSRSEMNVSTLELGDSALYLCASSLAAGDKTQYFGPGTRLLVL.

The chain employs TRBV4-2 and TRBJ2-5, with 10 bases lining up with TRBD2. This CDR3 is built from 16 residues. The germline V gene has CDR1 LGHNA and CDR2 YNFKEQ. V gave up 0 bases and J gave up 5 bases; unmatched junction bases: 6. The CDR3 DNA reads as TGTGCCAGCAGCCAAGACGGAGCGGGGGGGTCTGAGACCCAGTACTTC. Translating it yields CASSQDGAGGSETQYF.

The V gene is TRBV7-2, the J gene TRBJ1-2; D gene unclear. V dropped 5 bases and J dropped 0 bases, with 10 bases sitting between them. CDR1 and CDR2 (germline): SGHTA, FQGNSA. This CDR3 has 14 amino acids. The CDR3 sequence: CASSLQQANYGYTF. CDR3 nucleotides: TGTGCCAGCAGCCTCCAGCAGGCTAACTATGGCTACACCTTC.

The V gene is TRBV27, the J gene TRBJ2-1, with TRBD2 matching over 14 bases. Germline CDR1 reads MNHEY; CDR2 reads SMNVEV (reference sequence). The V and J ends lost 6 bases and 0 bases, in that order; junction bases with no gene match: 7. CDR3 length equals 18 residues. The CDR3 coding sequence is TGTGCCAGCAGAAAAGGGACTAGCGGGAGTGGCTCCTACAATGAGCAGTTCTTC. Translated: CASRKGTSGSGSYNEQFF.

The chain is built from TRBV28 and TRBJ1-3; D unclear. Trimming shortened V by 3 bases and J by 0 bases, and 6 bases separated the two germline ends. Per the germline V gene, CDR1 is MDHEN and CDR2 is SYDVKM. The CDR3 runs to 14 residues. The CDR3 loop is CASSLPGSGNTIYF. CDR3 DNA sequence: TGTGCCAGCAGTTTGCCGGGCTCTGGAAACACCATATATTTT.

The J gene is TRBJ2-6, the V gene TRBV2; 14 positions match TRBD2. Trimming removed 4 bases from V and 1 base from J; junction bases left unmatched: 12. CDR1 and CDR2 (germline): SNHLY, FYNNEI. The CDR3 length is 21 residues. The CDR3 loop reads CASSAIGLAGGPWSGANVLTF. Written as DNA, the CDR3 is TGTGCCAGCAGTGCCATAGGACTAGCGGGGGGTCCTTGGTCTGGGGCCAACGTCCTGACTTTC.

The chain couples TRBV18 to TRBJ1-4, with TRBD1 identical over 8 bases. From germline, CDR1 is KGHSH and CDR2 LQKENI. The ends lost 6 bases at V and 8 bases at J; junction bases unmatched: 2. This CDR3 contains 12 residues. As DNA, the CDR3 is TGTGCCAGCTCCCGGGACAGGGAAAAACTGTTTTTT. Translation: CASSRDREKLFF.

The V call is TRBV2, the J call TRBJ1-1; D is unresolved. This CDR3 is 13 amino acids long. The germline V and J ends were trimmed by 5 bases and 3 bases, with 10 bases remaining between them. Germline V gene lookup returns CDR1 SNHLY and CDR2 FYNNEI. For the CDR3, the DNA is TGTGCCAGCAGTACGGACGGGGACACTGAAGCTTTCTTT. Residues: CASSTDGDTEAFF.

The rearrangement links TRBV9 to TRBJ1-1; maybe TRBD1 (5 bases). The CDR3 covers 13 residues. The V gene's germline CDR1 is SGDLS and CDR2 YYNGEE. The V gene lost 2 bases and the J gene lost 0 bases, with 5 bases spanning the gap. CDR3 loop: CASSVTVNTEAFF. CDR3 DNA sequence: TGTGCCAGCAGCGTGACAGTGAACACTGAAGCTTTCTTT.